Each of the 11 T cell receptor beta chains below was sequenced from the same sample in a study of cytomegalovirus exposure and HLA in healthy donors. The PCR ran on 60 Vbeta and 13 Jbeta primers. The table came from immunoSEQ multiplex PCR; TCRdb's copy has only in-frame clones and leaves some out. Seen here are 200,000 or so clones, about 90% observed once, and the top ten hold around 0.25%. The sequencing input was PBMCs. These receptors came from a girl less than two years old in good health and CMV-seronegative.

The rearrangement uses TRBV11-3 and TRBJ2-1; possible D gene TRBD1, 6 bases. The CDR3 extends over 15 amino acids. Germline loops: CDR1 SGHNT, CDR2 YENEEA. V shed 2 bases and J shed 6 bases, with 14 bases lying between them. The chain's CDR3 is CASSLNHRDLNEQFF. The DNA of the CDR3 is TGTGCCAGCAGCTTAAACCACAGGGACCTCAATGAGCAGTTCTTC. Drawing the rest from reference TRBV11-3 and TRBJ2-1, the complete variable domain is EAGVVQSPRYKIIEKKQPVAFWCNPISGHNTLYWYLQNLGQGPELLIRYENEEAVDDSQLPKDRFSAERLKGVDSTLKIQPAELGDSAVYLCASSLNHRDLNEQFFGPGTRLTVL.

This rearrangement joins TRBV10-3 to TRBJ2-7, with 10 nucleotides matching TRBD1. The J segment lost 4 bases and the V segment lost 0 bases, leaving 6 bases of the junction unmatched. Per germline, CDR1 ENHRY and CDR2 SYGVKD. The CDR3 is 16 residues long. In DNA form, the CDR3 reads TGTGCCATCAGTGAGTCGATCGGGACAGGGGAGTACGAGCAGTACTTC. This codes for CAISESIGTGEYEQYF.

V is TRBV5-6 and J is TRBJ2-7; D may be TRBD1 (6 bases). This CDR3 has 13 amino acids. Germline V gene sequence: CDR1 SGHDT, CDR2 YYEEEE. Trimming removed 3 bases at V and 1 base at J, with 8 bases between. Written as DNA, the CDR3 is TGTGCCAGCAGCTACGGACAGTCCTACGAGCAGTACTTC. Its protein product is CASSYGQSYEQYF.

This clone occurred a few times. The chain combines TRBV5-6 with TRBJ1-1; tentatively, D is TRBD1 (5 bases). The V and J ends lost 1 base and 6 bases respectively, with 13 bases between them. Germline lookup yields CDR1 SGHDT and CDR2 YYEEEE. The CDR3 totals 14 residues. The CDR3 is CASSLQGVGAEAFF. The CDR3 DNA reads as TGTGCCAGCAGCTTGCAGGGTGTGGGTGCTGAAGCTTTCTTT. Full variable domain (rest looked up from reference TRBV5-6 and TRBJ1-1): DAGVTQSPTHLIKTRGQQVTLRCSPKSGHDTVSWYQQALGQGPQFIFQYYEEEERQRGNFPDRFSGHQFPNYSSELNVNALLLGDSALYLCASSLQGVGAEAFFGQGTRLTVV.

The chain recombines TRBV7-8 with TRBJ2-7; 7 bases agree with TRBD2. The V gene end was trimmed by 10 bases and the J gene end by 3 bases; junction bases not matched to a gene: 12. The CDR3 covers 14 residues. CDR1 is SGHVS, CDR2 FQNEAQ, per germline. The CDR3 DNA reads as TGTGCCACCACCCTCGGGACTACATACTACGAGCAGTACTTC. Residues: CATTLGTTYYEQYF.

V usage is TRBV2 and J usage is TRBJ1-4; 8 bases match TRBD1. The CDR3 sequence is 14 residues long. Germline trimming cut 6 bases from V and 5 bases from J; bases unmatched to any gene: 5. CDR1 is SNHLY and CDR2 is FYNNEI in the germline V gene. The CDR3 DNA is TGTGCCAGCAGAGAGACAGGGGAAAATGAAAAACTGTTTTTT. Translation: CASRETGENEKLFF. The variable domain in full, completed from reference TRBV2 and TRBJ1-4, reads EPEVTQTPSHQVTQMGQEVILRCVPISNHLYFYWYRQILGQKVEFLVSFYNNEISEKSEIFDDQFSVERPDGSNFTLKIRSTKLEDSAMYFCASRETGENEKLFFGSGTQLSVL.

The V gene is TRBV6-1, the J gene TRBJ1-5, with no clear D. Germline values: CDR1 MNHNS, CDR2 SASEGT. V was pared by 2 bases and J by 4 bases, with 15 bases between. This CDR3 is 16 amino acids long. CDR3 DNA sequence: TGTGCCAGCAGTGAAATGGACCACTCGGGAAATCAGCCCCAGCATTTT. It codes for CASSEMDHSGNQPQHF.

V is TRBV12-5 and J is TRBJ1-2, with a possible D match to TRBD1 (5 bases). Per germline, CDR1 LGHNT and CDR2 FRNRAP. The CDR3 is made up of 14 amino acids. Trimming took off 0 bases at V and 5 bases at J, with 10 bases between the two ends. The CDR3 region has the DNA TGTGCTAGTGGTTTGGTACCAGGGATGTATGGCTACACCTTC. It yields the protein CASGLVPGMYGYTF.

V and J are TRBV7-8 and TRBJ2-7, with a possible D match to TRBD1 (6 bases). Germline V gene data show CDR1 as SGHVS and CDR2 as FQNEAQ. V gave up 4 bases and J gave up 3 bases, with 16 bases separating them. The CDR3 spans 15 residues. The CDR3 sequence is CASSSQGLSNYEQYF. The CDR3 coding sequence is TGTGCCAGCAGCTCCCAGGGGTTATCAAACTACGAGCAGTACTTC. Combining the CDR3 with reference TRBV7-8 and TRBJ2-7 gives the whole variable domain GAGVSQSPRYKVAKRGQDVALRCDPISGHVSLFWYQQALGQGPEFLTYFQNEAQLDKSGLPSDRFFAERPEGSVSTLKIQRTQQEDSAVYLCASSSQGLSNYEQYFGPGTRLTVT.

This sequence joins TRBV4-1 and TRBJ2-3; no firm D call. Trimming pared 0 bases from V and 2 bases from J, leaving 12 bases between. Germline CDR1 is MGHRA and CDR2 is YSYEKL. There are 16 residues in the CDR3. CDR3 nucleotides: TGCGCCAGCAGCCAAGATCCAGGCGCTCCCACAGATACGCAGTATTTT. Its protein product is CASSQDPGAPTDTQYF.

This chain connects TRBV27 to TRBJ2-3; maybe TRBD2 (5 bases). The CDR3 consists of 13 residues. Germline lookup yields CDR1 MNHEY and CDR2 SMNVEV (reference sequence). Between the trimmed V and J ends, which lost 6 bases and 1 base, there was a span of 8 bases. As DNA, the CDR3 is TGTGCCAGCAGCCACGGGGGCACAGATACGCAGTATTTT. Translation gives CASSHGGTDTQYF.